This is a list of T cell receptor beta chains from one sample in a study of T cell repertoires in cytomegalovirus infection. TCRdb re-called the reads through MiXCR, storing one row per CDR3 protein. The data contain some 400,000 distinct CDR3 sequences, less than 20% of them singletons. The sequenced material came from PBMCs. These TCRs come from a human donor in good health (CMV status not recorded). Some clones in this sample may be carry-over from other donors' samples. The CDR3 runs from the conserved cysteine through the conserved F or W. A clone size is listed for some rows: how often the clone was seen (once, few, many), or a class if it is expanded.

>TRBJ1-3|few|TRBV7-9
CASSPSSYSGNTIYF
>TRBJ2-1|few|TRBV6-2/TRBV6-3
CASKPLSGTSYNEQFF
>TRBJ1-2|.|TRBV27
CASSSSGAGGKVNYGYTF
>TRBJ2-1|.|TRBV7-9
CASSLGTISVQFF
>TRBJ2-5|.|TRBV11-2
CASSSGASGRGYQETQYF
>TRBJ2-3|many|TRBV7-2
CASITVDTQYF
>TRBJ1-2|.|TRBV7-2
CASSWVSHGYTF
>TRBJ2-5|.|TRBV29-1
CSVESGTRETQYF
>TRBJ2-5|many|TRBV12-3/TRBV12-4
CASSLGQVQETQYF
>TRBJ2-7|few|TRBV10-3
CAISESRYEQYF
>TRBJ2-3|.|TRBV5-5
CASSQGDDGDTQYF
>TRBJ2-5|few|TRBV4-3
CASSQGKEETQYF
>TRBJ2-3|few|TRBV7-2
CASSQVGGGAADTQYF
>TRBJ2-5|many|TRBV7-6
CASSLRRRTQETQYF
>TRBJ1-2|few|TRBV25-1
CASRDRGQGYTF
>TRBJ2-7|many|TRBV6-1
CASGRDTLSYEQYF
>TRBJ2-3|many|TRBV7-9
CASSPMGDGGRGQRDTQYF
>TRBJ1-1|few|TRBV12-3/TRBV12-4
CASSLEADTEAFF
>TRBJ1-1|few|TRBV28
CASSLVDNSEAFF
>TRBJ1-4|.|TRBV20-1
CSASPTGGEKLFF
>TRBJ1-5|many|TRBV7-9
CASSPTGTGGEAQHF
>TRBJ2-2|.|TRBV2
CASSRRGGRTGELFF
>TRBJ2-5|.|TRBV5-1
CASGTEETQYF
>TRBJ1-1|.|TRBV10-3
CAISMVNTEAFF
>TRBJ1-1|few|TRBV30
CAWNRDRGAEAFF
>TRBJ2-5|.|TRBV4-3
CASSQDDSGRFPQYF
>TRBJ2-3|.|TRBV4-3
CASSHGGLASTDTQYF
>TRBJ2-3|many|TRBV7-6
CASSLGAGVMQYF
>TRBJ1-5|many|TRBV10-3
CAIRKENSNQPQHF
>TRBJ1-1|many|TRBV7-6
CASSSTWENTEAFF
>TRBJ2-4|.|TRBV7-2
CASSLVSQNIAKNIQYF
>TRBJ2-3|few|TRBV18
CASSSRQGSTDTQYF
>TRBJ1-2|.|TRBV4-3
CASSPVVQGAIGYTF
>TRBJ2-3|many|TRBV29-1
CSVARDQDTQYF
>TRBJ2-3|.|TRBV12-3/TRBV12-4
CASSFQLAGVSTDTQYF
>TRBJ1-1|.|TRBV6-5
CASSFSGAADTEAFF
>TRBJ2-3|.|TRBV10-3
CAISEPTLDTQYF
>TRBJ1-2|.|TRBV29-1
CSVQTENYGYTF
>TRBJ2-3|few|TRBV5-5
CASSPLERAGDTQYF
>TRBJ1-3|.|TRBV7-9
CASSRIEGAQGNTIYF
>TRBJ1-5|few|TRBV19
CASSGDRAYSNQPQHF